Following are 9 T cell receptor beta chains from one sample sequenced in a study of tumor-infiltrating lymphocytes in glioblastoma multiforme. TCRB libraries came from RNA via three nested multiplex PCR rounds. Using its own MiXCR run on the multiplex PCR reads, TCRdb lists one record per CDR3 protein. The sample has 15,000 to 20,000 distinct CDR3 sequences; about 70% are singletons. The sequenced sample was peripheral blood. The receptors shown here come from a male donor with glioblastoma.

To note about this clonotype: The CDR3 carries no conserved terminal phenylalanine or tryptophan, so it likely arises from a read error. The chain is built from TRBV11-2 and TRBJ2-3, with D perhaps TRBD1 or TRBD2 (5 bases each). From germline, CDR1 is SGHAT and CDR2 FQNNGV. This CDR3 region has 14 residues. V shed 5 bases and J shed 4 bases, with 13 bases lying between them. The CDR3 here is CASSRKRGADTQYL. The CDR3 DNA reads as TGTGCCAGCAGCCGGAAGAGGGGCGCAGATACGCAGTATTTG.

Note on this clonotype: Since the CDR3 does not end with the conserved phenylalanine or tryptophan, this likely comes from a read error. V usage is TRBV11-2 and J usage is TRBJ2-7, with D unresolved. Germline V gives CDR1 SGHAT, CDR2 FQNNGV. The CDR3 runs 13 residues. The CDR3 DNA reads TGTCCCAGCAGCTTTGGCGGTACCTACGAGCAGTACCTC. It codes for CPSSFGGTYEQYL.

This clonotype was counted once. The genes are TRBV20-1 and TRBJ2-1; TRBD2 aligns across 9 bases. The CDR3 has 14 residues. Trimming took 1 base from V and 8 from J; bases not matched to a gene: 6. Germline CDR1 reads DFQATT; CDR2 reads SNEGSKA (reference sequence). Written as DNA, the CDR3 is TGCAGTGCTAGAGTGACTAGCGGTTACGATGAGCAGTTCTTC. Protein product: CSARVTSGYDEQFF.

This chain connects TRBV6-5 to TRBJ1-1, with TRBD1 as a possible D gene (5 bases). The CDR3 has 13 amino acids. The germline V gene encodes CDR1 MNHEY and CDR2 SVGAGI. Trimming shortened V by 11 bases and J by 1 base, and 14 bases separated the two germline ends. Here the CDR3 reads CAAQRGPNTEAFF. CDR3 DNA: TGTGCCGCCCAGAGGGGCCCGAACACTGAAGCTTTCTTT.

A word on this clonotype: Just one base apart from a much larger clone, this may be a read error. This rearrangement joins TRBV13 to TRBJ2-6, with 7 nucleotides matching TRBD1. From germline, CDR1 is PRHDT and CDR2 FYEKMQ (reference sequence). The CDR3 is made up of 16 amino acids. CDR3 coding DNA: TGTGCCATCAGCCAACAGGGGAAGACTGGGGCCAACGTCCTGACTTTC. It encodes CAISQQGKTGANVLTF. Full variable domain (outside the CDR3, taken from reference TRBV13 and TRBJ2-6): AAGVIQSPRHLIKEKRETATLKCYPIPRHDTVYWYQQGPGQDPQFLISFYEKMQSDKGSIPDRFSAQQFSDYHSELNMSSLELGDSALYFCAISQQGKTGANVLTFGAGSRLTVL.

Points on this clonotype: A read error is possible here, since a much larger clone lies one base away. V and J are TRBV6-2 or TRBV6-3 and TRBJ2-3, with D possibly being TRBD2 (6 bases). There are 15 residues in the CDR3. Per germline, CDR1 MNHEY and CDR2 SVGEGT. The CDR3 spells CASSYSGLHTDTRYF. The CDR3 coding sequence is TGTGCCAGCAGTTACTCGGGACTCCACACAGATACGCGGTATTTT.

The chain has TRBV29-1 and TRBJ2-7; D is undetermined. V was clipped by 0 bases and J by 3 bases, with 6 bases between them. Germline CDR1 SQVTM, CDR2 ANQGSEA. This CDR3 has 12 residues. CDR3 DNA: TGCAGCGTTGAAGAGAGCATCTACGAGCAGTACTTC. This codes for CSVEESIYEQYF.

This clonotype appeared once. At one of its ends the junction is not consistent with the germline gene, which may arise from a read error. This CDR3 reads CASSLKGVDPSSQPQHF. DNA of the CDR3: TGTGCCAGCAGTTTGAAGGGTGTAGACCCTAGCAGTCAGCCCCAGCATTTT. V and J are TRBV28 and TRBJ1-5; D remains unclear. Germline lookup yields CDR1 MDHEN and CDR2 SYDVKM. This CDR3 spans 17 amino acids.

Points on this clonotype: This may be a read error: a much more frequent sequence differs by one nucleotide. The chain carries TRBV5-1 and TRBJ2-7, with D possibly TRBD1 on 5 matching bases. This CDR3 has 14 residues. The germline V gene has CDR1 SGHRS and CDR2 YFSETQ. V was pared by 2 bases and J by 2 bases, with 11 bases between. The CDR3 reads CASSFDSPAYEQYF. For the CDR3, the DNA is TGCGCCAGCAGCTTTGACAGCCCGGCCTACGAGCAGTACTTC.